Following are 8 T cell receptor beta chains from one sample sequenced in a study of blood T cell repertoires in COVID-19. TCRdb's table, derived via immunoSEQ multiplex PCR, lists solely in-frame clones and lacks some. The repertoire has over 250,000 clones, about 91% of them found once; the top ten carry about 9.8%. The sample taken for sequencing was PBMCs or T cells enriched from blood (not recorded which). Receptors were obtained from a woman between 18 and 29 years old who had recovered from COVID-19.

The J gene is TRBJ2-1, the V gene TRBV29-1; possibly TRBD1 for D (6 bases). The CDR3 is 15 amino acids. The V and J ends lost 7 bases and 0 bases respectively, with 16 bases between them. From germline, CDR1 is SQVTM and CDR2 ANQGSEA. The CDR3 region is CSAKGDEGSYNEQFF. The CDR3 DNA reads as TGCAGCGCAAAGGGGGACGAGGGCTCCTACAATGAGCAGTTCTTC.

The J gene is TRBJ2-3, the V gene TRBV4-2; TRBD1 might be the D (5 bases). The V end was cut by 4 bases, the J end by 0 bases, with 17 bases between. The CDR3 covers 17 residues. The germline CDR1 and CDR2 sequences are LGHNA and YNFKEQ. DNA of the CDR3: TGTGCCAGCAGCCCTGGCCCGTGGGGCCCTAGCACAGATACGCAGTATTTT. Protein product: CASSPGPWGPSTDTQYF.

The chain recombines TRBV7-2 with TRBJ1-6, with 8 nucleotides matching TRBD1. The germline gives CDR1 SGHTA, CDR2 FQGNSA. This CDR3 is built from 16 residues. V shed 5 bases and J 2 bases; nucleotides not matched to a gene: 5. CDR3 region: CASSTTGVPYNSPLHF. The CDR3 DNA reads TGTGCCAGCAGCACGACAGGGGTCCCCTATAATTCACCCCTCCACTTT.

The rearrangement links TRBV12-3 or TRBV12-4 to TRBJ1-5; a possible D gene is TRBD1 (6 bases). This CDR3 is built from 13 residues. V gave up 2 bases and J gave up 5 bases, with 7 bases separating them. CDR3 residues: CASSLTGHQPQHF. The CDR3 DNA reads TGTGCCAGCAGTTTAACAGGGCATCAGCCCCAGCATTTT.

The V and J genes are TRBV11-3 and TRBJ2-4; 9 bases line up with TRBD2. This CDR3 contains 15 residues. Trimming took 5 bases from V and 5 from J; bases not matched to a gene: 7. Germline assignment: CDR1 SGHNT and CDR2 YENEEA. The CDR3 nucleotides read TGTGCCAGCAGCCCGACTAGCGGACGTGAAAACATTCAGTACTTC. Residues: CASSPTSGRENIQYF.

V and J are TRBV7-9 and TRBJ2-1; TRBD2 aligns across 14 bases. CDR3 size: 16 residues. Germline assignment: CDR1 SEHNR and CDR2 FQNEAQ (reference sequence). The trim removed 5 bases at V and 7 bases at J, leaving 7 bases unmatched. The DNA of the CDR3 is TGTGCCAGCAGCCCTCGACTAGCGGGAGGGACTAATGAGCAGTTCTTC. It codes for CASSPRLAGGTNEQFF.

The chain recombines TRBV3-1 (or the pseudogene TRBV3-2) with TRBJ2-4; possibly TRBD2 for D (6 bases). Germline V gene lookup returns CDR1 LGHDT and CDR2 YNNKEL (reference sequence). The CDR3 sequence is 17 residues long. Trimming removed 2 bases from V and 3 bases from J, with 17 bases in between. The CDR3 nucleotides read TGTGCCAGCAGCCAACCCGGGACTCGCGCTAGCAAAAACATTCAGTACTTC. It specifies CASSQPGTRASKNIQYF.

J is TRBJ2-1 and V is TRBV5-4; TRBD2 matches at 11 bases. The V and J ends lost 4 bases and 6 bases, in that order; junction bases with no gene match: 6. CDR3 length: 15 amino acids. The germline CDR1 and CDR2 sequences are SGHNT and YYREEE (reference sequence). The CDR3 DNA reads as TGTGCCAGCAGCGTCAGACTAGCGGGGAGCAATGAGCAGTTCTTC. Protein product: CASSVRLAGSNEQFF.